These T cell receptor beta chains were read from a single sample in a study of OX40 agonist ivuxolimab in advanced cancers. Clones were read by immunoSEQ multiplex PCR, and TCRdb kept only the in-frame ones, dropping some. The profile shows some 38,000 clones, around 90% of them singletons. The material was CD4+ or CD8+ T cells sorted from blood, obtained in a trial of the OX40 agonist ivuxolimab. The receptors come from an adult with an advanced solid tumor such as melanoma, head and neck, liver or kidney cancer. CDR3s include the opening cysteine and the closing phenylalanine or tryptophan. D genes are given only for firm matches. Size values are once, few and many counts, or a class for expanded clones, and some rows have none.

clone size | J gene | V gene | D gene | CDR3 DNA | CDR3 protein
. | TRBJ2-1 | TRBV10-1 | TRBD1 | TGCGCCAGCAGTGAGGGGACAGGGGGTGAGCAGTTCTTC | CASSEGTGGEQFF
. | TRBJ1-2 | TRBV19 | . | TGTGCCAGTAGTATCGGGGTTAACTATGGCTACACCTTC | CASSIGVNYGYTF
few | TRBJ1-5 | TRBV7-2 | . | TGTGCCAGCAGCTTAGCCCCAATGGGGCCCCAGCATTTT | CASSLAPMGPQHF
once | TRBJ2-1 | TRBV19 | . | TGTGCCAGTAGTAACCCGGGATCACCCTACAATGAGCAGTTCTTC | CASSNPGSPYNEQFF
. | TRBJ1-2 | TRBV9 | . | TGTGCCAGCAGCGTAGCTCTTGACAGTTACTATGGCTACACCTTC | CASSVALDSYYGYTF
. | TRBJ1-2 | TRBV9 | . | TGTGCCAGCAGTGGGACCGATTACTATGGCTACACCTTC | CASSGTDYYGYTF
. | TRBJ2-1 | TRBV27 | . | TGTGCCAGCAGCGCGTCCTACAATGAGCAGTTCTTC | CASSASYNEQFF
. | TRBJ2-7 | TRBV6-5 | TRBD1 | TGTGCCAGCAGCCTCGACAGGGGGCACTCCTACGAGCAGTACTTC | CASSLDRGHSYEQYF
. | TRBJ1-1 | TRBV28 | TRBD1 | TGTGCCAGCAGTTTATACAGGGGGGAAATGAACACTGAAGCTTTCTTT | CASSLYRGEMNTEAFF
once | TRBJ1-1 | TRBV28 | . | TGTGCCAGCTGCTCTGGGGGGCTGTACACTGAAGCTTTCTTT | CASCSGGLYTEAFF
once | TRBJ2-3 | TRBV28 | . | TGTGCCAGCAGTTTACCCCACGGGGATACGCAGTATTTT | CASSLPHGDTQYF
. | TRBJ1-5 | TRBV9 | . | TGTGCCAGCAGCCCCGGGGGCACCGGGCAGCCCCAGCATTTT | CASSPGGTGQPQHF
. | TRBJ2-3 | TRBV11-2 | TRBD2 | TGTGCCAGCAGCTTAAGGACTAGCGGGAGTACAGATACGCAGTATTTT | CASSLRTSGSTDTQYF
. | TRBJ2-1 | TRBV10-3 | TRBD2 | TGTGCCATCGGGGGACTAGCGTACAATGAGCAGTTCTTC | CAIGGLAYNEQFF
. | TRBJ2-1 | TRBV4-3 | . | TGCGCCAGCAGCCAAGAGGACTGGGCGGTATACAATGAGCAGTTCTTC | CASSQEDWAVYNEQFF
. | TRBJ2-7 | TRBV2 | . | TGTGCCGCACTACAGCAAGGGGTCGGCACCTACGAGCAGTACTTC | CAALQQGVGTYEQYF
. | TRBJ2-1 | TRBV19 | TRBD1 | TGTGCCAGTAGTATGACAGGGGACAATGAGCAGTTCTTC | CASSMTGDNEQFF
. | TRBJ2-7 | TRBV4-1 | TRBD1 | TGCGCCAGCAGCCAAGGACCCGGGACAGGGGGCTACGAGCAGTACTTC | CASSQGPGTGGYEQYF
. | TRBJ1-2 | TRBV28 | TRBD1 | TGTGCCAGCAGCCCGGACAGGGCCTATGGCTACACCTTC | CASSPDRAYGYTF